The 10 T cell receptor beta chains below were found in one sample sequenced in a study of CD8+ T cells in alopecia areata. RNA, once extracted, was reverse transcribed into cDNA for use as the sequencing template. Assay: immunoSEQ multiplex PCR; the TCRdb copy retains only in-frame clones and omits some. There are over 100,000 clones in the sample, none observed a single time. Sequenced input: lesional skin. These receptors were taken from a C3H/HeJ mouse with alopecia areata. The strain's MHC type: H2-k.

This clone was picked up a small number of times. Each gene name is a mouse one. The read terminates 4 residues ahead of where the CDR3 ends, so the germline J gene completes it. The V and J genes are TRBV13-1 and TRBJ2-7; the D gene is possibly TRBD2 (11 bases). The germline CDR1 and CDR2 sequences are NSHNY and SYGAGN. Trimming pared 5 bases from V and 0 bases from J, leaving 18 bases between. This CDR3 has 16 residues. The CDR3 reads CASRDRGTGGSYEQYF. The covered CDR3 bases are TGTGCCAGCAGGGACAGGGGGACTGGGGGCTCCTAT.

Note on this clone: Genes here carry mouse names. The read is 4 residues too short to cover the CDR3 end, so that end is filled in from the germline J gene. The genes are TRBV16 and TRBJ2-5; 9 bases are shared with TRBD2. The J segment lost 2 bases and the V segment lost 5 bases, leaving 8 bases of the junction unmatched. In germline, CDR1 is SGHSA, CDR2 FRNQAP. The CDR3 length is 16 residues. The sequenced CDR3 bases are TGTGCAAGCAGCCACGACTGGGGGCTCTCCCAAGAC. Protein sequence: CASSHDWGLSQD. The complete CDR3 protein is CASSHDWGLSQDTQYF.

The table lists this clone with a few counts. Any gene name here is a mouse gene name. The sequence runs out 4 residues before the end of the CDR3; the remainder is reconstructed from the germline J gene. This chain uses TRBV1 with TRBJ2-2; a weak D match, TRBD2 (6 bases). The CDR3 has 15 residues. V lost 3 bases to trimming and J lost 3 bases, with 11 bases between them. The germline CDR1 and CDR2 sequences are NSQYPW and LRSPGD (reference sequence). CDR3 sequence reads: CTCSAYWVDTGQLYF. The CDR3 DNA, read in part, is TGCACCTGCAGTGCGTACTGGGTGGACACCGGG.

Many counts were recorded for this clone. The genes are named according to mouse. Incomplete CDR3 DNA: TGTGCCAGCAGTGATGGGGGACAATTATAT. Translated, it gives CASSDGGQLY. Given in full, the CDR3 is CASSDGGQLYEQYF. V usage is TRBV13-3 and J usage is TRBJ2-7; D might be TRBD1 (6 bases). Coverage ceases 4 residues before the CDR3 finishes, and the germline J gene fills in the end. The CDR3 extends over 14 amino acids. From germline, CDR1 is NNHDY and CDR2 SYVADS.

Remarks on this clone: Gene labels here are mouse ones. Sequencing ends 4 residues short of the CDR3 end; the germline J gene provides the rest. The chain couples TRBV5 to TRBJ2-1; TRBD2 matches 8 bases. CDR1 is LGHNA and CDR2 is YNLKQL in the germline V gene (reference sequence). The CDR3 consists of 15 residues. V lost 3 bases, J lost 1 base, and 2 bases stayed unmatched. This chain's CDR3 is CASSQGLANYAEQFF. The sequenced part of the CDR3 DNA is TGTGCCAGCAGCCAGGGACTGGCGAACTATGCT.

This clone was seen only a few times. Gene names and germline match the mouse. The sequenced fragment ends 4 residues before the CDR3 boundary, so the rest is inferred from the germline J gene. The genes are TRBV13-3 and TRBJ2-1; the D gene is possibly TRBD1 (6 bases). This CDR3 contains 15 residues. The ends were cut back, 3 bases at V and 2 bases at J, with 12 bases in the middle. The germline V gene encodes CDR1 NNHDY and CDR2 SYVADS. The sequenced part of the CDR3 DNA is TGTGCCAGCAGTGCCCCATCAGGGGACTATGCT. It encodes CASSAPSGDYA. The CDR3 in full is CASSAPSGDYAEQFF.

A word on this clone: The TCRdb protein and the DNA translation do not line up at residue 13; the protein shown here was made by translating the DNA. Gene names and germline match the mouse. Sequencing ends 3 residues short of the CDR3 end; the germline J gene provides the rest. The V and J genes are TRBV1 and TRBJ1-3, with 12 nucleotides matching TRBD1. Germline V gene data show CDR1 as NSQYPW and CDR2 as LRSPGD (reference sequence). J was trimmed by 4 bases and V by 5 bases; bases with no gene match: 6. The CDR3 is 16 amino acids. CDR3 residues: CTCSPRDRGPGNTLYF. Partial CDR3 DNA: TGCACCTGCAGTCCCCGGGACAGGGGGCCCGGAAATACG.

Only a few counts were recorded for this clone. The genes are named according to mouse. The missing CDR3 end, 4 residues past where the read stops, is filled in from the germline J gene. The chain combines TRBV19 with TRBJ2-7, with 7 bases aligning to TRBD1. Germline V lookup: CDR1 FNHDT, CDR2 SITEND (reference sequence). CDR3 length: 13 residues. The V segment lost 6 bases and the J segment 1 base; nucleotides outside the gene matches: 4. This CDR3 reads CASISQGSYEQYF. Incomplete CDR3 DNA: TGTGCCAGCATATCACAGGGGTCCTAT.

Comment on this clone: Genes and germline come from the mouse. The read terminates 4 residues before the CDR3 end, so the remaining end is supplied by the germline J gene. The rearrangement links TRBV13-3 to TRBJ2-5; 8 bases are shared with TRBD2. CDR1 and CDR2 (germline): NNHDY, SYVADS. This CDR3 spans 14 amino acids. The CDR3 is CASSEWGGGDTQYF. The sequenced part of the CDR3 DNA is TGTGCCAGCAGTGAATGGGGGGGAGGAGAC.

This clone was counted between two and nine times. The gene names given are mouse names. From the germline J gene comes the end of the CDR3, since the read stops 4 residues before it. The gene calls are TRBV19 and TRBJ2-5; TRBD2 aligns across 8 bases. The CDR3 spans 13 residues. The germline V gene encodes CDR1 FNHDT and CDR2 SITEND (reference sequence). CDR3 sequence reads: CASSTDWVDTQYF. The CDR3 bases that were read are TGTGCCAGCAGTACGGACTGGGTGGAC.